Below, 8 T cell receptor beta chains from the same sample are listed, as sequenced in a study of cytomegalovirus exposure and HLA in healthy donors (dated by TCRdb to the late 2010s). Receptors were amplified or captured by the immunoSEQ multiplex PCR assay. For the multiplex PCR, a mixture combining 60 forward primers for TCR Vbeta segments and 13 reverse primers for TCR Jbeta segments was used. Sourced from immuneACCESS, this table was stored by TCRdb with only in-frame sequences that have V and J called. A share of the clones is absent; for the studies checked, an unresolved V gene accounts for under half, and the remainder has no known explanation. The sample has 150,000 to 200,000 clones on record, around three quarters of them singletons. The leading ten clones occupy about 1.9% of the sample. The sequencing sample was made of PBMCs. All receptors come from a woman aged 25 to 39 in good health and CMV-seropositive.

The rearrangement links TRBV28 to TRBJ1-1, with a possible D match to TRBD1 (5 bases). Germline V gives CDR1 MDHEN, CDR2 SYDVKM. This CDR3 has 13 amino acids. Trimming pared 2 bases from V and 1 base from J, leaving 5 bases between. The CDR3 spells CASSLTGNTEAFF. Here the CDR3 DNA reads TGTGCCAGCAGTTTAACAGGGAACACTGAAGCTTTCTTT.

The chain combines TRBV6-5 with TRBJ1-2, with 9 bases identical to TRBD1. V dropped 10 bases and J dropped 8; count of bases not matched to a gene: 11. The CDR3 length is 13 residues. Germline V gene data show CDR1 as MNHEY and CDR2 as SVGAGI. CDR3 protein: CAIKHRTGVGYTF. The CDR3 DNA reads TGTGCCATCAAGCACAGGACAGGGGTCGGCTACACCTTC.

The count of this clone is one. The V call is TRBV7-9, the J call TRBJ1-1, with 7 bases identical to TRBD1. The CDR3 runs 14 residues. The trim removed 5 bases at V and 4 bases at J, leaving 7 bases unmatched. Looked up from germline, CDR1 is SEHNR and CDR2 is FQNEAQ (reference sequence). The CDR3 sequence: CASSAETGFTEAFF. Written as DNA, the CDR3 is TGTGCCAGCAGCGCTGAGACAGGGTTCACTGAAGCTTTCTTT.

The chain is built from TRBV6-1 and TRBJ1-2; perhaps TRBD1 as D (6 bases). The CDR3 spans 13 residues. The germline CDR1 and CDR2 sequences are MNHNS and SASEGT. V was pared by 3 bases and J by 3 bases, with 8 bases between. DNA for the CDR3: TGTGCCAGCAGTGACAGGGGAGACTATGGCTACACCTTC. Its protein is CASSDRGDYGYTF.

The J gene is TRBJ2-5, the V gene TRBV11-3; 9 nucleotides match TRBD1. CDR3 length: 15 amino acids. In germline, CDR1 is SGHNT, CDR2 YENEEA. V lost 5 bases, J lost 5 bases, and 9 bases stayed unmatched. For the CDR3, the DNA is TGTGCCAGCAGCCACGGACAGGGGAGTGGGGAGACCCAGTACTTC. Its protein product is CASSHGQGSGETQYF.

CDR3 residues: CASSPRGTVGSQPQHF. The CDR3 nucleotides read TGTGCCAGCTCACCACGAGGGACAGTCGGGAGCCAGCCCCAGCATTTT. This rearrangement joins TRBV18 to TRBJ1-5; 7 nucleotides align to TRBD1. V lost 1 base, J lost 7 bases, and 10 bases stayed unmatched. This CDR3 region has 16 residues. Per germline, CDR1 KGHSH and CDR2 LQKENI.

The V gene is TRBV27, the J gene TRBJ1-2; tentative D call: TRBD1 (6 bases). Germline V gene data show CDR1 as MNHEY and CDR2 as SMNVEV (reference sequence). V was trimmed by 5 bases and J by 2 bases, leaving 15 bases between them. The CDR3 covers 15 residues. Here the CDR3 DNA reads TGTGCCAGCAGTGCCCGGGGAGGGGGGAACTATGGCTACACCTTC. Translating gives CASSARGGGNYGYTF.

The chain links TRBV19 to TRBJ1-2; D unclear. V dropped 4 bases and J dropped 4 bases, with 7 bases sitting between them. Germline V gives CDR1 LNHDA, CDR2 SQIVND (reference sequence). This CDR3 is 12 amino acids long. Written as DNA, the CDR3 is TGTGCCAGTAGTAGGGAGACCTATGGCTACACCTTC. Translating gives CASSRETYGYTF.